This passage covers 27 T cell receptor beta chains from one sample sequenced in a study of T cells in Graves' hyperthyroidism and ophthalmopathy (dated by TCRdb to between 2019 and 2020). Libraries were prepared through multiplex PCR. TCRdb lists the instrument as Illumina HiSeq 2000. The TCR beta CDR3 regions were amplified from RNA transcripts. A first-round RT-PCR of the TCR CDR3 used the HTBI primer set with the Qiagen OneStep RT-PCR kit. TCRdb cleaned the public reads at Q25 with fastp, built clones with MiXCR and kept in-frame beta chains. Rows are unified per CDR3 protein, each entry keeping the most common DNA and genes. The sample records hundreds of thousands of distinct CDR3 sequences, about 20% of which are singletons. The ten top clones hold about 50% of the sample. Sequenced: blood. The receptor set was obtained from a man aged 40-50 years with Graves' ophthalmopathy.

This clonotype was seen only a few times. The chain employs TRBV7-9 and TRBJ2-5, with 7 bases identical to TRBD2. CDR3 size: 14 residues. The V gene's germline CDR1 is SEHNR and CDR2 FQNEAQ (reference sequence). V lost 9 bases, J lost 1 base, and 8 bases stayed unmatched. CDR3 loop: CASGGGLGQETQYF. In DNA, the CDR3 is TGTGCCAGTGGGGGGGGTCTCGGCCAAGAGACCCAGTACTTC.

The genes are TRBV19 and TRBJ2-2; 11 positions agree with TRBD1. The CDR3 covers 13 residues. V lost 7 bases, J lost 8 bases, and 3 bases stayed unmatched. Per germline, CDR1 LNHDA and CDR2 SQIVND (reference sequence). As DNA, the CDR3 is TGTGCCAGTATGGGACAGGGGGTTGGGGAGCTGTTTTTT. Translation: CASMGQGVGELFF.

V and J are TRBV7-9 and TRBJ2-5, with D uncertain. Germline V gives CDR1 SEHNR, CDR2 FQNEAQ (reference sequence). V dropped 8 bases and J dropped 6 bases, with 10 bases sitting between them. The CDR3 is made up of 11 amino acids. In nucleotides, the CDR3 is TGTGCCAGCGAGGCCAAGAAGACCCAGTACTTC. This sequence encodes CASEAKKTQYF.

This clonotype occurred many times. The chain carries TRBV5-1 and TRBJ1-1; a weak D match, TRBD1 (5 bases). Germline CDR1 and CDR2: SGHRS and YFSETQ. Trimming left V 2 bases short and J 1 base short, with 9 bases between. CDR3 size: 14 residues. CDR3 DNA sequence: TGCGCCAGCAGCTTTAGGCAGGGGAACACTGAAGCTTTCTTT. It yields the protein CASSFRQGNTEAFF.

This clonotype was counted only a few times. V gene TRBV11-2 combines with J gene TRBJ1-4; D uncertain. CDR1 and CDR2 from the germline V gene are SGHAT and FQNNGV. The CDR3 loop spans 14 amino acids. The V end was cut by 0 bases, the J end by 7 bases, with 9 bases between. Here the CDR3 DNA reads TGTGCCAGCAGCTTAGACAGGATCCTTGAAAAACTGTTTTTT. Translated, it gives CASSLDRILEKLFF.

For the CDR3, the DNA is TGTGCCAGCAGCTTGGTAATAGCGGGGACCCCCCGCTACAATGAGCAGTTCTTC. Amino acids: CASSLVIAGTPRYNEQFF. The genes are TRBV5-8 and TRBJ2-1; 8 bases are shared with TRBD2. Germline loops: CDR1 SGHTS, CDR2 YDEGEE. The CDR3 runs 18 residues. V dropped 0 bases and J dropped 3; count of bases not matched to a gene: 11.

A single count supports this clonotype. This clone may be a read error of a much larger clone one base away. V is TRBV20-1 and J is TRBJ2-7, with 11 bases fitting TRBD2. Matching the DNA end better, TRBJ2-1 makes the J call doubtful. Germline V CDR1 and CDR2: DFQATT, SNEGSKA (reference sequence). This CDR3 contains 15 residues. The CDR3 loop reads CSASRLAGSSYEQFF. The CDR3, as DNA: TGCAGTGCTAGCAGACTAGCGGGGAGCTCCTACGAGCAGTTCTTC.

The J gene is TRBJ2-5, the V gene TRBV12-3 or TRBV12-4; 10 positions match TRBD1. The CDR3 runs to 16 residues. V was clipped by 6 bases and J by 4 bases; unmatched bases: 11. This CDR3 is CASSYTGTGVTETQYF. In DNA form, the CDR3 reads TGTGCCAGCAGCTACACCGGGACAGGGGTTACAGAGACCCAGTACTTC.

The genes are TRBV7-3 and TRBJ2-3, with 8 bases fitting TRBD1. The CDR3 totals 14 residues. CDR1 SGHTA and CDR2 FQGTGA come from the germline V gene. The V segment lost 4 bases and the J segment 4 bases; nucleotides outside the gene matches: 4. The CDR3 sequence is CASSSTGASDTQYF. In nucleotides, the CDR3 is TGTGCCAGCAGCTCGACAGGGGCCTCAGATACGCAGTATTTT.

This clonotype was picked up many times. The rearrangement uses TRBV5-1 and TRBJ1-4; the D gene is possibly TRBD1 (5 bases). The CDR3 has 16 residues. V was trimmed by 4 bases and J by 7 bases, leaving 20 bases between them. Looked up from germline, CDR1 is SGHRS and CDR2 is YFSETQ. The CDR3 protein is CASSLSPGEGREKLFF. CDR3 nucleotide sequence: TGCGCCAGCAGCCTCAGTCCGGGGGAGGGACGTGAAAAACTGTTTTTT.

This clonotype was seen only a few times. V usage is TRBV6-1 and J usage is TRBJ1-6; D is ambiguous. CDR1 MNHNS and CDR2 SASEGT come from the germline V gene. The CDR3 extends over 14 amino acids. Trimming removed 4 bases from V and 5 bases from J, with 9 bases in between. CDR3 in DNA: TGTGCCAGCAGTGTAGGGAAGGATAATTCACCCCTCCACTTT. Amino acid sequence: CASSVGKDNSPLHF.

This clonotype was counted many times. This chain joins TRBV12-3 or TRBV12-4 and TRBJ1-5; perhaps TRBD1 as D (5 bases). V shed 5 bases and J shed 2 bases, with 10 bases lying between them. The CDR3 length is 14 residues. The CDR3: CASSHRDGNQPQHF. The CDR3 DNA sequence: TGTGCCAGCAGTCACCGGGACGGCAATCAGCCCCAGCATTTT.

The V call is TRBV29-1, the J call TRBJ2-1; D is tentatively TRBD1 or TRBD2 (5 bases each). V was shortened by 5 bases and J by 6 bases, with 20 bases between the two germline ends. Germline V gives CDR1 SQVTM, CDR2 ANQGSEA. The CDR3 is 15 residues long. In nucleotides, the CDR3 is TGCAGCGTTATGCTTTGGGACGGAATTACCAATGAGCAGTTCTTC. It codes for CSVMLWDGITNEQFF.

This clonotype came up a few times. V and J are TRBV20-1 and TRBJ2-7; tentatively, D is TRBD1 (5 bases). There are 17 residues in the CDR3. Looked up from germline, CDR1 is DFQATT and CDR2 is SNEGSKA (reference sequence). V shed 1 base and J shed 4 bases, with 23 bases lying between them. The CDR3, as DNA: TGCAGTGCTAGAGGGAGTGAGGTCAGGGCCGGTATTTACGAGCAGTACTTC. This sequence encodes CSARGSEVRAGIYEQYF.

CDR3 nucleotide sequence: TGCAGTGCCCCCCCGGGGGAGGGAGGCCCCGAGCAGTACTTC. It specifies CSAPPGEGGPEQYF. The chain links TRBV20-1 to TRBJ2-7; 7 nucleotides line up with TRBD2. J lost 6 bases, V lost 6 bases, and 14 bases had no gene match. Looked up from germline, CDR1 is DFQATT and CDR2 is SNEGSKA (reference sequence). This CDR3 comprises 14 residues.

The sample holds many counts of this clonotype. The chain joins TRBV7-8 to TRBJ1-1; TRBD1 is a possible D gene (5 bases). Germline V lookup: CDR1 SGHVS, CDR2 FQNEAQ. V was cut by 0 bases and J by 0 bases, with 8 bases left in between. The CDR3 is 15 residues long. CDR3: CASSLASRVNTEAFF. The CDR3 DNA reads as TGTGCCAGCAGCTTAGCAAGCAGGGTGAACACTGAAGCTTTCTTT. Using reference TRBV7-8 and TRBJ1-1 for the parts outside the CDR3, the full variable domain is GAGVSQSPRYKVAKRGQDVALRCDPISGHVSLFWYQQALGQGPEFLTYFQNEAQLDKSGLPSDRFFAERPEGSVSTLKIQRTQQEDSAVYLCASSLASRVNTEAFFGQGTRLTVV.

V gene TRBV6-1 combines with J gene TRBJ2-5, with D possibly TRBD2 on 6 matching bases. This CDR3 is 15 amino acids long. The germline V gene encodes CDR1 MNHNS and CDR2 SASEGT. V was shortened by 2 bases and J by 1 base, with 11 bases between the two germline ends. The CDR3 is CASSESRGLQETQYF. CDR3 bases: TGTGCCAGCAGTGAATCGCGGGGCCTCCAAGAGACCCAGTACTTC.

This clonotype came up many times. V is TRBV18 and J is TRBJ2-3, with a weak D call TRBD2 (6 bases). Trimming pared 3 bases from V and 3 bases from J, leaving 7 bases between. Per the germline V gene, CDR1 is KGHSH and CDR2 is LQKENI. The CDR3 runs to 13 residues. This CDR3 reads CASSPRETDTQYF. The CDR3 DNA reads TGTGCCAGCTCACCCCGGGAGACAGATACGCAGTATTTT.

The chain links TRBV15 to TRBJ1-2; 10 positions agree with TRBD1. After removal of 2 bases from V and 7 bases from J, the junction contained 7 bases not matched to a gene. Germline CDR1 is LNHNV and CDR2 is YYDKDF (reference sequence). The CDR3 totals 15 residues. The CDR3 DNA is TGTGCCACCAGCAGACCGGGACAGGGGTTTGGTGGCTACACCTTC. It encodes CATSRPGQGFGGYTF.

The table lists this clonotype with many counts. CDR3 bases: TGTGCCAGCAGCTACACCTCTGACACCTATGGCTACACCTTC. As protein: CASSYTSDTYGYTF. The chain is built from TRBV7-8 and TRBJ1-2; D not certain. Trimming took off 4 bases at V and 4 bases at J, with 13 bases between the two ends. In germline, CDR1 is SGHVS, CDR2 FQNEAQ. CDR3 length: 14 amino acids.

V usage is TRBV6-1 and J usage is TRBJ2-3; D gene ambiguous. CDR3 length equals 14 residues. CDR1 is MNHNS, CDR2 SASEGT, per germline. The V gene lost 6 bases and the J gene lost 5 bases, with 15 bases spanning the gap. The CDR3 protein is CASSPTLVQDTQYF. CDR3 nucleotides: TGTGCCAGCAGCCCTACCCTGGTGCAAGATACGCAGTATTTT.

This clonotype came up a few times. V gene TRBV30 combines with J gene TRBJ1-1; D uncertain. This CDR3 is 12 amino acids long. V was shortened by 2 bases and J by 3 bases, with 7 bases between the two germline ends. Per the germline V gene, CDR1 is GTSNPN and CDR2 is SVGIG (reference sequence). The CDR3 DNA reads TGTGCCTGGAGTCCCCCGCACACTGAAGCTTTCTTT. Translating it yields CAWSPPHTEAFF.

This clonotype was counted a few times. The V gene is TRBV7-8, the J gene TRBJ2-3; no clear D gene. This CDR3 contains 15 residues. Germline CDR1 and CDR2: SGHVS and FQNEAQ. V lost 1 base to trimming and J lost 0 bases, with 8 bases between them. CDR3 nucleotide sequence: TGTGCCAGCAGCTTAGAACCGTCCAGCACAGATACGCAGTATTTT. Translation: CASSLEPSSTDTQYF.

This sequence joins TRBV27 and TRBJ2-7; a weak D match, TRBD2 (6 bases). The CDR3 loop spans 18 amino acids. Germline V gives CDR1 MNHEY, CDR2 SMNVEV (reference sequence). V was shortened by 11 bases and J by 0 bases, with 29 bases between the two germline ends. CDR3 sequence: CAARHLPEGSTNSYEQYF. The CDR3 nucleotides are TGTGCCGCCCGTCACCTTCCGGAGGGCTCTACTAACTCCTACGAGCAGTACTTC.

The sample holds a few counts of this clonotype. The chain recombines TRBV20-1 with TRBJ2-5; D is perhaps TRBD2 (6 bases). Germline assignment: CDR1 DFQATT and CDR2 SNEGSKA (reference sequence). V lost 6 bases, J lost 0 bases, and 11 bases lay in between. The CDR3 extends over 13 amino acids. CDR3 protein: CSAAWDYQETQYF. The CDR3 nucleotides read TGCAGTGCCGCCTGGGACTACCAAGAGACCCAGTACTTC.

In its sample, this clonotype was seen a few times. The J gene is TRBJ1-5, the V gene TRBV24-1; tentatively, D is TRBD1 (5 bases). V dropped 7 bases and J dropped 2 bases, with 8 bases sitting between them. Germline V lookup: CDR1 KGHDR, CDR2 SFDVKD. The CDR3 has 13 amino acids. The DNA for the CDR3 is TGTGCCACCAGCAGGGAGGGCAATCAGCCCCAGCATTTT. Encoded protein: CATSREGNQPQHF.

This clonotype has ten or more counts. The chain recombines TRBV20-1 with TRBJ2-1, with 11 bases fitting TRBD1. V was clipped by 6 bases and J by 2 bases; unmatched bases: 3. This CDR3 has 14 amino acids. Germline lookup yields CDR1 DFQATT and CDR2 SNEGSKA (reference sequence). The CDR3 bases are TGCAGTGCGGGACAGGGGGTGGCCTACAATGAGCAGTTCTTC. It yields the protein CSAGQGVAYNEQFF.